This TCR beta chain was observed in a study of T cell repertoires in chronic hepatitis B (dated by TCRdb to about 2019). Preparation of the library involved the immunoSEQ multiplex PCR assay. Drawn from immuneACCESS, this table holds only the in-frame rearrangements with V and J called that TCRdb kept. Clones are partly lost; checked studies trace under half to an unresolved V gene and leave the rest unexplained. The sample has approximately 1,000 clones on record, around 80% of them singletons. The ten largest clones add up to approximately 8.2% of the sample. This clone turned up a few times. There is no known antigen for this receptor. Nothing much larger sits one base from this clone, and base qualities are not available. Relative to germline, V is missing 5 bases and J is missing 1 base, with 4 bases of the junction outside any gene match. From its cysteine to its phenylalanine, the CDR3 spans 17 amino acids. Just the 51-base CDR3 DNA is kept, in frame starting at base 1. Per the germline V gene, SGHRS is the CDR1 and YFSETQ is the CDR2.

This receptor chain uses TRBV5-1 and TRBJ2-3; TRBD2 aligns with 16 central bases. Sequenced input: total CD8+ T cells from PBMCs. This sequence originates from a human donor with chronic hepatitis B virus infection. The bases read TGCGCCAGCAGGGGACTAGCGGGAGGGCGGGGCACAGATACGCAGTATTTT. This encodes CASRGLAGGRGTDTQYF.